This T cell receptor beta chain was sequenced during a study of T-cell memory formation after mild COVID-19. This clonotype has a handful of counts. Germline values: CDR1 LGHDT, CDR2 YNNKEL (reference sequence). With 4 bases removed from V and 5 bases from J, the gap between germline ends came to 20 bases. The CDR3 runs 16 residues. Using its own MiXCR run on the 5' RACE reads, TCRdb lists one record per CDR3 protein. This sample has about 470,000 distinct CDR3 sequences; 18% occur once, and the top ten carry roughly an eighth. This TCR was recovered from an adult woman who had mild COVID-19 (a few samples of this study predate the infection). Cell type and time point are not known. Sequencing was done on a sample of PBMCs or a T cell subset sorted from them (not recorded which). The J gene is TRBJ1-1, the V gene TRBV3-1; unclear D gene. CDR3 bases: TGTGCCAGCAGCCCAAAGATCCAGCCCCGTCGGACTGAAGCTTTCTTT. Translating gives CASSPKIQPRRTEAFF. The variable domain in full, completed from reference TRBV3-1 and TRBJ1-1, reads DTAVSQTPKYLVTQMGNDKSIKCEQNLGHDTMYWYKQDSKKFLKIMFSYNNKELIINETVPNRFSPKSPDKAHLNLHINSLELGDSAVYFCASSPKIQPRRTEAFFGQGTRLTVV.